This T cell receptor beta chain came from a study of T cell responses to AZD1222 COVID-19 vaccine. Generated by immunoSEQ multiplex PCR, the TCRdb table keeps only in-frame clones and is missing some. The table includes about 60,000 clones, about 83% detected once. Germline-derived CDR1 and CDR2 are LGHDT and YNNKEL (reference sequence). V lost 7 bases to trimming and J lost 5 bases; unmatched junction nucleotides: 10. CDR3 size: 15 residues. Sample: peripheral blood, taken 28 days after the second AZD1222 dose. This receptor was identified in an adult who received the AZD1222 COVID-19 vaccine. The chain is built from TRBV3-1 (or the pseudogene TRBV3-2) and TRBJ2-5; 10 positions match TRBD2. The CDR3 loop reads CASNKPGLAQETQYF. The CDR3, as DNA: TGTGCCAGCAACAAACCGGGACTAGCGCAGGAGACCCAGTACTTC.